The 7 T cell receptor beta chains reported below all come from one sample, sequenced in a study of T cells in Graves' hyperthyroidism and ophthalmopathy. TCR beta CDR3 region amplification was performed from RNA transcripts. HTBI primers were used for first-round RT-PCR of the TCR CDR3. Using its own MiXCR run on the multiplex PCR reads, TCRdb lists one record per CDR3 protein. The table includes about 640,000 distinct CDR3 sequences, around 21% detected once. Sample: blood. These receptors all stem from a man in his thirties or forties with Graves' ophthalmopathy.

In its sample, this clonotype was seen a few times. The chain carries TRBV29-1 and TRBJ1-2; the match to TRBD1 covers 9 bases. Germline assignment: CDR1 SQVTM and CDR2 ANQGSEA. The CDR3 loop spans 13 amino acids. Trimming cost V 0 bases and J 6 bases; bases outside gene matches: 2. The CDR3 is CSVEDRTGDGYTF. Here the CDR3 DNA reads TGCAGCGTTGAAGATCGGACAGGGGATGGCTACACCTTC.

In its sample, this clonotype was seen a few times. V usage is TRBV18 and J usage is TRBJ2-5; D unresolved. This CDR3 region has 17 residues. Germline CDR1 KGHSH, CDR2 LQKENI. V lost 3 bases, J lost 1 base, and 18 bases lay in between. For the CDR3, the DNA is TGTGCCAGCTCACCCCTTACAGTCTGGGAATCCCAAGAGACCCAGTACTTC. This codes for CASSPLTVWESQETQYF.

The chain uses TRBV6-5 and TRBJ2-5; 9 bases match TRBD1. The CDR3 covers 15 residues. Germline trimming cut 2 bases from V and 4 bases from J; bases unmatched to any gene: 5. In germline, CDR1 is MNHEY, CDR2 SVGAGI. CDR3 DNA: TGTGCCAGCAGTTACGGGACAGGGAGGGCAGAGACCCAGTACTTC. Protein product: CASSYGTGRAETQYF.

V and J are TRBV6-1 and TRBJ2-7; 7 bases are shared with TRBD2. CDR3 size: 15 residues. V lost 5 bases and J lost 5; bases outside the gene matches: 12. Germline V lookup: CDR1 MNHNS, CDR2 SASEGT. The CDR3 DNA sequence: TGTGCCAGCAGTTTTGTGACAGCGGGATATAACGAGCAGTACTTC. It translates to CASSFVTAGYNEQYF.

A word on this clonotype: Germline and junction disagree at one end, which may indicate a read error. The rearrangement joins TRBV7-2 to TRBJ2-7; 10 bases agree with TRBD2. This CDR3 is built from 15 residues. The germline V gene has CDR1 SGHTA and CDR2 FQGNSA. The CDR3 DNA is TGCGCCAGCAGCCAAGTAGCGGGAGGTACCTACGAGCAGTACTTC. This gives the protein CASSQVAGGTYEQYF.

This clonotype has more than one count but fewer than ten. CDR3 sequence: CASNDRVRSTQYF. CDR3 coding DNA: TGTGCCAGCAACGACAGGGTTCGAAGCACCCAGTACTTC. The chain joins TRBV2 to TRBJ2-5; 7 positions match TRBD1. V lost 7 bases and J lost 8; bases outside the gene matches: 10. The germline CDR1 and CDR2 sequences are SNHLY and FYNNEI. The CDR3 is 13 amino acids.

The rearrangement links TRBV7-8 to TRBJ2-7, with 7 bases matching TRBD2. Germline trimming cut 5 bases from V and 5 bases from J; bases unmatched to any gene: 12. The CDR3 is 15 amino acids. CDR1 and CDR2 from the germline V gene are SGHVS and FQNEAQ. CDR3 region: CASSRAGTGGDEQYF. The CDR3 DNA sequence: TGTGCCAGCAGCAGAGCGGGGACGGGCGGGGACGAGCAGTACTTC.